This section outlines one T cell receptor beta chain sequence together with its context. These data come from a study of blood T cell repertoires in COVID-19. Profiling relied on immunoSEQ multiplex PCR, and the TCRdb table lists in-frame clones only, not all of them. The repertoire holds roughly 260,000 clones, with roughly 82% as singletons. With V trimmed by 3 bases and J by 4 bases, 6 bases remained unmatched. CDR1 and CDR2 (germline): LNHDA, SQIVND (reference sequence). CDR3 length: 16 residues. Source material: peripheral blood. This chain joins TRBV19 and TRBJ1-5; TRBD1 aligns across 10 bases. This clonotype originated in a woman in her seventies with acute or convalescent COVID-19. CDR3 DNA sequence: TGTGCCAGTAGTATTGACGGACAGGGGGGAAATCAGCCCCAGCATTTT. It specifies CASSIDGQGGNQPQHF.